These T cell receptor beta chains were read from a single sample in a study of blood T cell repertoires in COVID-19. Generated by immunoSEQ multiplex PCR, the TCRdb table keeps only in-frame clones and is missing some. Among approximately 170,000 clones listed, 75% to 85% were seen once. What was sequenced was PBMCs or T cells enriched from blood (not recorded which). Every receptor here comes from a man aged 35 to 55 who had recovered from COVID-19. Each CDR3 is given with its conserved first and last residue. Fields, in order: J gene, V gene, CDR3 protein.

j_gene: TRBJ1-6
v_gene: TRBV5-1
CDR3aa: CASSRQGGSNSPLHF

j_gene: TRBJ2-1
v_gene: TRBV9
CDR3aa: CASSPQRVGLYNEQFF

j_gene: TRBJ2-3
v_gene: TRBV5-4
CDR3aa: CASSPGLAADTQYF

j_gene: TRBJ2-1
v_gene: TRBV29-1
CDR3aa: CSVAGTGNEQFF

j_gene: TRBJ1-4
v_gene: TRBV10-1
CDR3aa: CASSEPGGNPTNEKLFF

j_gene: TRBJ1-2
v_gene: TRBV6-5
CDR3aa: CASVLYGYTF

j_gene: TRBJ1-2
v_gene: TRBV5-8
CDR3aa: CASSWGQGLSGYTF

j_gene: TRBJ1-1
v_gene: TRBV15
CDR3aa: CATSRDSPGGTTEAFF

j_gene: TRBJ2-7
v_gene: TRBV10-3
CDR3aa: CAISAGQGAYEQYF

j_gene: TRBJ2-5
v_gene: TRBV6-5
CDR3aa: CASTTGQETQYF

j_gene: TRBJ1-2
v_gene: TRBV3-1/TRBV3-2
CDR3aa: CASSQEFLGADPYGYTF

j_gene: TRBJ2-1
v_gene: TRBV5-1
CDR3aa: CASSPTRGDKEQFF

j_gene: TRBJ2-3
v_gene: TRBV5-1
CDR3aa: CASKVAGSSPDTQYF

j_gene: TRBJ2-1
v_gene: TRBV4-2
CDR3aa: CASSQEGGDYNEQFF

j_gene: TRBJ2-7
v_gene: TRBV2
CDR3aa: CASSEGVGGTYEQYF

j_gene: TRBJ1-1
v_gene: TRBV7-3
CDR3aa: CASSVQGGGTEAFF

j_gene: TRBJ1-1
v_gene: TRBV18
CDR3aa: CASSPGGNTEAFF

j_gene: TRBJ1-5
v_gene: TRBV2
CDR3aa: CASSGTGFNQPQHF

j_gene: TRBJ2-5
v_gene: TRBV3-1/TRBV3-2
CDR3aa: CASTRLAGGHQETQYF

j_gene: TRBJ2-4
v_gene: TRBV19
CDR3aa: CATSPGGSAKNIQYF

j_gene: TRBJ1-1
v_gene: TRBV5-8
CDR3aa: CASSWGGGRVAEAFF

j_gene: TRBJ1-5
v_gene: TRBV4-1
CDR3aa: CASSQESAGSTYSNQPQHF

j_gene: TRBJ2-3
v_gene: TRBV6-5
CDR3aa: CASSYAGDPPTDTQYF

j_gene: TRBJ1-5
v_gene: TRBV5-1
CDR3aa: CASSSGQDPVNQPQHF

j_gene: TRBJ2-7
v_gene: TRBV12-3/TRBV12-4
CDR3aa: CASSVDRGLAAYF

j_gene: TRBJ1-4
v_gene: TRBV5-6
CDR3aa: CASREQGAAEKLFF

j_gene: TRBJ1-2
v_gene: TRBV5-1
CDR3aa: CASSPSLTTGQGGYTF